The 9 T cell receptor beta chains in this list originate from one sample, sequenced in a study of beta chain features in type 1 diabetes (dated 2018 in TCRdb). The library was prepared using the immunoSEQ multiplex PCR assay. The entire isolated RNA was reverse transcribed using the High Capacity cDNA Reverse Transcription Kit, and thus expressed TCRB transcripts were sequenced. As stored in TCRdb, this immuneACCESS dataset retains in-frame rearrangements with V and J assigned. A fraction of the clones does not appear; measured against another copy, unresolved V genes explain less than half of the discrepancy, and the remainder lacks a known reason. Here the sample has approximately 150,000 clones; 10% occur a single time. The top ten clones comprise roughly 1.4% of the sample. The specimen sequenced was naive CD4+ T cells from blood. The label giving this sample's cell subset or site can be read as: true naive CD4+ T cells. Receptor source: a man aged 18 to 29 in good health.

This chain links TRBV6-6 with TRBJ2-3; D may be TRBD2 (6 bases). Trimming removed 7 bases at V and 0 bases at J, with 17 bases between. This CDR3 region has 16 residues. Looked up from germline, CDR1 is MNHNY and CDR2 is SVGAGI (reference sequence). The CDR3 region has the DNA TGTGCCAGCAAGCCCGCCCGGGGGTCTAGCACAGATACGCAGTATTTT. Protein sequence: CASKPARGSSTDTQYF.

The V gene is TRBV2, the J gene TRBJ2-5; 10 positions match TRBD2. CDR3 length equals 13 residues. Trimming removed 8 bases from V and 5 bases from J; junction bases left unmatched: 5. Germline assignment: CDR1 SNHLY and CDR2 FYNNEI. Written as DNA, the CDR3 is TGTGCCAGCGGCGGGACTAGCGTCGAGACCCAGTACTTC. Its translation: CASGGTSVETQYF.

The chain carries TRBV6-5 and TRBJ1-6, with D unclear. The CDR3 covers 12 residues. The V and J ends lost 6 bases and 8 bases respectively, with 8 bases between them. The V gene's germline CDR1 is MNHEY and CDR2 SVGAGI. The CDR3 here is CASRLRYSPLHF. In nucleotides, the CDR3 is TGTGCCAGCAGATTGAGGTATTCACCCCTCCACTTT.

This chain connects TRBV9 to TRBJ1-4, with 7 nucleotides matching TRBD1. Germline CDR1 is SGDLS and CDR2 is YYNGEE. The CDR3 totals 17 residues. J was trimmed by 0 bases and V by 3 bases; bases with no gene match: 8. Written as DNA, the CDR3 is TGTGCCAGCAGCGCGGGACAGCTTATCGCAACTAATGAAAAACTGTTTTTT. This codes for CASSAGQLIATNEKLFF.

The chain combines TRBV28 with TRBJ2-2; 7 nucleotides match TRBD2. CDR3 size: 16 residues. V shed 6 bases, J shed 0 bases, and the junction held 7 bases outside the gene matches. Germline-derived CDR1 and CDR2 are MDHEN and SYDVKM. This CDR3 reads CASRGSGASNTGELFF. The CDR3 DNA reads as TGTGCCAGCAGGGGAAGCGGGGCTTCGAACACCGGGGAGCTGTTTTTT.

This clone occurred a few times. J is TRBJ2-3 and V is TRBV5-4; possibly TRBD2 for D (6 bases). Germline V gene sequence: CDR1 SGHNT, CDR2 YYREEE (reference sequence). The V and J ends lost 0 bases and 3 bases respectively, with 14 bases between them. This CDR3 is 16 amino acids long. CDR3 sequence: CASSLAWGVRTDTQYF. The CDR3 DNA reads TGTGCCAGCAGCTTGGCCTGGGGGGTGAGGACAGATACGCAGTATTTT.

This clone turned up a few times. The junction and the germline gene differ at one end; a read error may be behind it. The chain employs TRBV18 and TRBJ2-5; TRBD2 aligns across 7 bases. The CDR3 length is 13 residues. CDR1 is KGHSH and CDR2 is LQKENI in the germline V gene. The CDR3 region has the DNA TGTGCCAGCTCGCCACTCGGGGGGGAGACCCAGTACTTC. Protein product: CASSPLGGETQYF. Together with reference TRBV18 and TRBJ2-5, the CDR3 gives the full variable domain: NAGVMQNPRHLVRRRGQEARLRCSPMKGHSHVYWYRQLPEEGLKFMVYLQKENIIDESGMPKERFSAEFPKEGPSILRIQQVVRGDSAAYFCASSPLGGETQYFGPGTRLLVL.

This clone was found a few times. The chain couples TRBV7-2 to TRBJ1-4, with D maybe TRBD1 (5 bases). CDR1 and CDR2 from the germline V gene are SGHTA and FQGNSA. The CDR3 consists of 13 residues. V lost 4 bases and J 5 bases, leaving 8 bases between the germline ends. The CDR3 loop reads CASSSRANEKLFF. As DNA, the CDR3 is TGTGCCAGCAGCTCCAGGGCCAATGAAAAACTGTTTTTT. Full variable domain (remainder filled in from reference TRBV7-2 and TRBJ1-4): GAGVSQSPSNKVTEKGKDVELRCDPISGHTALYWYRQSLGQGLEFLIYFQGNSAPDKSGLPSDRFSAERTGGSVSTLTIQRTQQEDSAVYLCASSSRANEKLFFGSGTQLSVL.

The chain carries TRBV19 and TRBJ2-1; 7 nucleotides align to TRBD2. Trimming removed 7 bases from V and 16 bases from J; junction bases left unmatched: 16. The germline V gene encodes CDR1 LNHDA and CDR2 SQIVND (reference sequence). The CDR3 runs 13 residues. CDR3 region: CASTLSGGGAVFF. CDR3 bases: TGTGCCAGTACCCTAAGTGGCGGGGGAGCCGTATTCTTC.